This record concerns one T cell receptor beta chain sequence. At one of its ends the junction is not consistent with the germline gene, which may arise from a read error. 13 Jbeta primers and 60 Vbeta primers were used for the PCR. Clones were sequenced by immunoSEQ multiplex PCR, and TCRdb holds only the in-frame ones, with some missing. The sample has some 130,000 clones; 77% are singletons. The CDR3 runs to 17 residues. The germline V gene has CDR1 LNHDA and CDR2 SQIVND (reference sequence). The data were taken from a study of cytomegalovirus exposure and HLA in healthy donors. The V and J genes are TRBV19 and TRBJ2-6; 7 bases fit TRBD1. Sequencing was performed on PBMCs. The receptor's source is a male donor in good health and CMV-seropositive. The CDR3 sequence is CASSHRGAGSGANGLTF. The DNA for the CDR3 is TGTGCCAGTAGTCACAGGGGCGCGGGCTCTGGGGCCAACGGCCTGACTTTC.